This T cell receptor beta chain was recovered during a study of long-term antiretroviral therapy in people with HIV (dated by TCRdb to between 2022 and 2023). Concerning the study at large: The earliest samples were collected roughly a decade before the 2015 WHO recommendation for immediate ART, at a time when ART was usually postponed until CD4 counts fell. Whether ART initiation and durable HIV suppression were associated with changes in peripheral blood TRB repertoire composition and diversity was tested in a retrospective serial study. A total of over 150 cryopreserved PBMC samples came from a few dozen adults with confirmed HIV infection and were collected serially over a mean of around 6 years (range 1-12). Among the roughly 30 participants with HIV, eleven were female. No cross-contamination during QIAcube processing was shown when test extractions of a monoclonal T-cell line were performed alongside some 33 polyclonal samples.

The immunoSEQ hsTCRB v3.0 assay was used at survey level resolution to sequence the TRB variable region. The targeted TRB sequencing depth was roughly 40,000-50,000 T-cell genomes per sample. TRB libraries were pooled and sequenced on an Illumina MiSeq using a v3 150-cycle kit. The original pipeline was this. Repertoire analysis ran in R within a reproducible Nextflow workflow covering QC, data transformation and analysis. LymphoSeq2, an R package for exploring AIRR-Seq data, was used to implement custom analyses. A few samples that produced fewer than 5000 total TRB sequences were removed, so 180 or so HIV repertoires were analyzed. Among the 188 retained HIV repertoires, roughly 60 were collected before ART initiation and some 130 were collected after ART initiation. Repertoires were downsampled to 5000 TRB nucleotide sequences, with summary statistics averaged over 100 downsampling iterations. TRB sequences were retained for analysis only if CDR3 regions of at least seven amino acids were present. A Shannon entropy-derived clonality score and the Gini coefficient were used to measure diversity. In the repertoire networks, any two of the top 5000 CDR3 amino acid sequences were linked whenever the two sequences differed by an edit distance of one. Antigen specificity groups and MHC restriction were predicted for TRB CDR3 amino acid sequences with GLIPH2. Known CMV, EBV, HIV or tissue antigen associations were flagged by matching CDR3 amino acid sequences against VDJdb and McPAS-TCR. Pre-ART, post-ART and control groups were compared with Wilcoxon signed-rank tests and Holm-Bonferroni correction. In its TCRdb copy, this immuneACCESS table keeps in-frame sequences only and misses some clones. Where compared with another copy, unresolved V genes explain less than half of these, and the others have no known cause. V, J and clone size reflect that table, while D and trimming were determined from the DNA. This sample comprises about 35,000 clones, around 82% of them detected only once. Under 15% of the sample is in the top ten clones.

Participants were included only if at least one PBMC sample before ART initiation and at least two post-ART samples were available. Every participant with HIV received treatment in the United States of America. Before DNA extraction, cryopreserved samples of about 0.95-10 million PBMC were thawed and washed. At the time of the earliest PBMC sample, participants with HIV were aged between about 20 and 55 years. Each participant contributed PBMC samples from 1-4 timepoints before ART initiation and 2-8 timepoints after ART initiation, with a median of 7 samples. For every participant, serial HIV viral load, CD4+ T-cell count, ART history and demographic data were obtained. Using a Qiagen kit on a QIAcube, genomic DNA was extracted from unsorted PBMC, with samples processed in batches of 12. Worth noting for this clone: Its antigen specificity is not known. Base qualities were left out, and no much larger clone turns up one base away.

Beyond this particular receptor, the publication reports: At every time point, the repertoire was dominated by expanded TRB clones first identified before ART initiation, although this dominance fluctuated and, in many PLHIV, declined after ART. Because pre-ART samples had limited cell numbers, unsorted PBMC were profiled rather than sorted CD4+ and CD8+ T cells. ART initiation was associated with a significant increase in TRB diversity, but diversity stayed significantly below transplant donor controls even after long-term ART. No data were available on ART adherence, viral resistance or therapy changes, limiting inferences about post-ART repertoire changes. CDR3 length ranges in HIV repertoires were narrower than in controls, and network structure suggested an antigen-experienced repertoire with only a slight naive shift after ART. Since PBMC availability was limited, sequencing covered only the TCR beta chain, with no alpha chain pairing. The samples span the years 2004 to 2017, and the ART regimens used may be less effective than current regimens.

A distance of 20 bases separates the germline ends of V and J, which lose 5 bases and 5 bases respectively. The CDR3 holds 16 amino acids from the cysteine to the phenylalanine. Only the CDR3 DNA is retained, 48 bases long and in frame from the first base. The CDR1 and CDR2 encoded by the germline V gene are SGHRS and YFSETQ. The source was unsorted PBMCs, collected 0.3 years after starting antiretroviral therapy. The chain is assembled from TRBV5-1 and TRBJ2-1; the best D guess is TRBD1, with 5 bases matching. The receptor was derived from a man aged 18 to 30 with HIV. The DNA sequence is TGCGCCAGCAGTTCGAAACAGGATCTATTCAACAATGAGCAGTTCTTC. This is translated as CASSSKQDLFNNEQFF.